This passage covers 18 T cell receptor beta chains from one sample sequenced in a study of T cells in Graves' hyperthyroidism and ophthalmopathy. RNA transcripts provided the source from which TCR beta CDR3 regions were amplified. In the first-round RT-PCR of the TCR CDR3, the HTBI primer set was used. TCRdb fed the multiplex PCR reads into MiXCR, producing one record per CDR3 protein. The data hold about 530,000 distinct CDR3 sequences, with roughly 18% observed a single time. Sequencing input: blood. The receptors stem from a woman aged 18-29 years with Graves' ophthalmopathy.

A few counts support this clonotype. This chain uses TRBV28 with TRBJ1-5; a weak D match, TRBD1 (5 bases). CDR3 length equals 14 residues. Trimming pared 2 bases from V and 7 bases from J, leaving 12 bases between. Germline V CDR1 and CDR2: MDHEN, SYDVKM. In nucleotides, the CDR3 is TGTGCCAGCAGTTTACGCCCGAGGGGACAGCCCCAGCATTTT. It codes for CASSLRPRGQPQHF.

This clonotype was counted between two and nine times. The J gene is TRBJ1-2, the V gene TRBV10-3; D is perhaps TRBD1 (6 bases). The CDR3 has 13 residues. The V gene lost 9 bases and the J gene lost 0 bases, with 11 bases spanning the gap. The V gene's germline CDR1 is ENHRY and CDR2 SYGVKD. CDR3 DNA sequence: TGTGCCATGGGGGGGGCATCTAACTATGGCTACACCTTC. Its protein product is CAMGGASNYGYTF.

At least ten counts were recorded for this clonotype. The V gene is TRBV27, the J gene TRBJ2-3; 10 bases map to TRBD2. The CDR3 is 14 residues long. J was trimmed by 2 bases and V by 6 bases; bases with no gene match: 2. CDR1 is MNHEY, CDR2 SMNVEV, per germline (reference sequence). CDR3 nucleotide sequence: TGTGCCAGCAGGCTAGCGGGGGCCACAGATACGCAGTATTTT. This codes for CASRLAGATDTQYF.

This clonotype has at least ten counts. The chain links TRBV28 to TRBJ2-7; D perhaps matches TRBD1 (6 bases). Trimming shortened V by 2 bases and J by 5 bases, and 13 bases separated the two germline ends. Germline CDR1 reads MDHEN; CDR2 reads SYDVKM. The CDR3 covers 14 residues. The CDR3 loop is CASSLSANRDEQYF. The CDR3 nucleotides are TGTGCCAGCAGTTTAAGCGCGAACAGGGACGAGCAGTACTTC.

This clonotype appeared once. The gene calls are TRBV5-1 and TRBJ1-5, with unresolved D. The CDR3 has 14 residues. The germline CDR1 and CDR2 sequences are SGHRS and YFSETQ. V lost 0 bases, J lost 1 base, and 5 bases lay in between. The CDR3 here is CASSLGESNQPQHF. Written as DNA, the CDR3 is TGCGCCAGCAGCTTGGGGGAAAGCAATCAGCCCCAGCATTTT.

This chain links TRBV9 with TRBJ1-1; D perhaps matches TRBD1 (6 bases). CDR1 SGDLS and CDR2 YYNGEE come from the germline V gene. The CDR3 spans 18 residues. V lost 0 bases and J lost 1, with 19 bases in between. The CDR3 DNA reads TGTGCCAGCAGCGTAGGAGTTGTCAAATCGACAGGGAACACTGAAGCTTTCTTT. This gives the protein CASSVGVVKSTGNTEAFF. Combining the CDR3 with reference TRBV9 and TRBJ1-1 gives the whole variable domain DSGVTQTPKHLITATGQRVTLRCSPRSGDLSVYWYQQSLDQGLQFLIQYYNGEERAKGNILERFSAQQFPDLHSELNLSSLELGDSALYFCASSVGVVKSTGNTEAFFGQGTRLTVV.

V usage is TRBV7-9 and J usage is TRBJ2-3, with D uncertain. This CDR3 region has 15 residues. Germline CDR1 SEHNR, CDR2 FQNEAQ (reference sequence). The V end was cut by 1 base, the J end by 4 bases, with 12 bases between. The CDR3 bases are TGTGCCAGCAGCTTAGTAACGGATGGGGCAGATACGCAGTATTTT. It translates to CASSLVTDGADTQYF.

This clonotype was observed at least ten times. The V gene is TRBV28, the J gene TRBJ2-5; tentatively, D is TRBD2 (6 bases). CDR3 length equals 13 residues. With 5 bases removed from V and 1 base from J, the gap between germline ends came to 8 bases. Germline loops: CDR1 MDHEN, CDR2 SYDVKM. The CDR3 nucleotides are TGTGCCAGCAGTAGTAGCGGCCAAGAGACCCAGTACTTC. Translation gives CASSSSGQETQYF.

J is TRBJ1-5 and V is TRBV12-3 or TRBV12-4, with D possibly TRBD1 on 5 matching bases. The V and J ends lost 4 bases and 7 bases respectively, with 14 bases between them. The CDR3 totals 14 residues. Here the CDR3 DNA reads TGTGCCAGCAGTTCCGCGCAGGGTAACCAGCCCCAGCATTTT. Translation: CASSSAQGNQPQHF.

As to this clonotype: A read error is possible here, since a much larger clone lies one base away. This rearrangement joins TRBV20-1 to TRBJ2-7; D is unresolved. V lost 0 bases and J lost 7, with 7 bases in between. CDR1 and CDR2 (germline): DFQATT, SNEGSKA (reference sequence). The CDR3 length is 11 residues. The CDR3 sequence: CSARDGHEQYF. The CDR3 DNA reads TGCAGTGCTAGAGATGGGCATGAGCAGTACTTC.

This clonotype came up many times. The V and J genes are TRBV6-2 or TRBV6-3 and TRBJ2-1; 7 bases map to TRBD2. In germline, CDR1 is MNHEY, CDR2 SVGEGT. The CDR3 extends over 15 amino acids. J was trimmed by 4 bases and V by 7 bases; bases with no gene match: 10. The CDR3 DNA is TGTGCCAGCACTCCTTATAGCGGGCTGTACAATGAGCAGTTCTTC. It yields the protein CASTPYSGLYNEQFF.

In its sample, this clonotype was seen many times. This chain connects TRBV6-1 to TRBJ2-3; 11 bases map to TRBD2. The CDR3 length is 16 residues. After removal of 2 bases from V and 6 bases from J, the junction contained 7 bases not matched to a gene. Germline CDR1 is MNHNS and CDR2 is SASEGT. The CDR3 region has the DNA TGTGCCAGCAGTGAATTTGTACTAGCGGGAGAGGATACGCAGTATTTT. Encoded protein: CASSEFVLAGEDTQYF.

The table lists this clonotype with many counts. The genes are TRBV20-1 and TRBJ1-2, with D possibly matching TRBD1 (5 bases). CDR1 is DFQATT, CDR2 SNEGSKA, per germline (reference sequence). Trimming left V 0 bases short and J 1 base short, with 9 bases between. This CDR3 has 14 residues. The CDR3 protein is CSARDWGFNYGYTF. CDR3 sequence (DNA): TGCAGTGCTAGAGATTGGGGGTTTAACTATGGCTACACCTTC.

The chain couples TRBV27 to TRBJ1-2; 8 nucleotides agree with TRBD1. With 5 bases clipped from V and 4 bases from J, the junction kept 6 bases outside the gene matches. Germline loops: CDR1 MNHEY, CDR2 SMNVEV (reference sequence). The CDR3 runs to 14 residues. The CDR3 bases are TGTGCCAGCAGTGCAGGGGGCGCTGGCTATGGCTACACCTTC. Encoded protein: CASSAGGAGYGYTF.

This clonotype appeared many times. The chain carries TRBV27 and TRBJ2-7; a weak D match, TRBD1 (5 bases). The CDR3 contains 13 residues. CDR1 is MNHEY and CDR2 is SMNVEV in the germline V gene (reference sequence). V lost 6 bases, J lost 4 bases, and 13 bases lay in between. The CDR3 spells CASSDPDSYEQYF. The CDR3 DNA reads as TGTGCCAGCAGCGATCCCGACAGTTACGAGCAGTACTTC.

The chain employs TRBV6-5 and TRBJ1-2; 7 bases align to TRBD1. Trimming at V came to 2 bases and at J to 0 bases, leaving 6 bases not matched to a gene. The germline CDR1 and CDR2 sequences are MNHEY and SVGAGI. The CDR3 sequence is 16 residues long. CDR3 region: CASSYTGTAPNYGYTF. CDR3 coding DNA: TGTGCCAGCAGTTACACGGGGACAGCGCCTAACTATGGCTACACCTTC.

This clonotype was seen a few times. This chain joins TRBV5-1 and TRBJ2-1; TRBD2 is a possible D gene (6 bases). Germline loops: CDR1 SGHRS, CDR2 YFSETQ. Trimming took 0 bases from V and 6 from J, leaving 16 bases between them. The CDR3 length is 16 residues. CDR3 sequence reads: CASSLDGGSGGNEQFF. The DNA for the CDR3 is TGCGCCAGCAGCTTGGACGGTGGGTCCGGGGGCAATGAGCAGTTCTTC.

This clonotype was recorded at least ten times. The chain joins TRBV5-1 to TRBJ2-1; no clear D. The germline V and J ends were trimmed by 2 bases and 0 bases, with 6 bases remaining between them. This CDR3 is built from 14 residues. Germline CDR1 is SGHRS and CDR2 is YFSETQ. CDR3 coding DNA: TGCGCCAGCAGCTTTGGTAGCTCCTACAATGAGCAGTTCTTC. Its protein is CASSFGSSYNEQFF.